This TCR beta chain appears in the sequencing data of a study of a mutant IDH1 vaccine in newly diagnosed glioma. Study results and caveats: Researchers report vaccine-induced immune responses in approximately 93% of patients.

Time point meaning: week 11, during vaccination. Doses comprised 300 ug of mutant IDH1 20-mer peptide each, plus topical imiquimod. There were new WHO grade 3 or 4 astrocytomas in the donors, and these were IDH1-mutant and ATRX-lost. This clone came up a few times. Its antigen is unknown. Sequencing was performed with immunoSEQ multiplex PCR; in TCRdb, only in-frame clones are kept and a portion is missing. Of approximately 24,000 clones listed, about 77% are singletons. V lost 10 bases and J lost 6, with 12 bases in between. This CDR3 region has 11 residues. The germline V gene encodes CDR1 MGHRA and CDR2 YSYEKL.

Sequenced here: PBMCs, sampled from a glioma patient whose treatment included an IDH1 peptide vaccine. V gene TRBV4-1 combines with J gene TRBJ1-1, with D tentatively TRBD1 (6 bases). The receptor was derived from a woman aged 18-30 years with glioma. The CDR3 nucleotides are TGCGCCATGATGGCAGGGGCTGAAGCTTTCTTT. This encodes CAMMAGAEAFF.